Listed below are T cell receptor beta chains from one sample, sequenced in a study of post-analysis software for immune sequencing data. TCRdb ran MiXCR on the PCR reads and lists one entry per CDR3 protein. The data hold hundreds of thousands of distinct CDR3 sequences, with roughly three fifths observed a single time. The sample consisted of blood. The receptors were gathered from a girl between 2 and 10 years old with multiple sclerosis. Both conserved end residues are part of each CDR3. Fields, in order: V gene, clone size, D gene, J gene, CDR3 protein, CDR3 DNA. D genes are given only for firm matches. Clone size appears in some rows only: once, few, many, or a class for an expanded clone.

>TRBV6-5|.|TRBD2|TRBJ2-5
CASRSAGTSGSKQYF
TGTGCCAGCAGGTCCGCCGGGACTAGCGGGAGCAAGCAGTACTTC
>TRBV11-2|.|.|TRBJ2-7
CASRWGSYEQYF
TGTGCCAGCAGATGGGGGTCCTACGAGCAGTACTTC
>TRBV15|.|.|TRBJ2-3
CATTLAEGGDTQYF
TGTGCCACGACGCTAGCGGAGGGGGGAGATACGCAGTATTTT
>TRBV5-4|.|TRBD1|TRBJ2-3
CASSLRDRESDTQYF
TGTGCCAGCAGCCTCCGGGACAGGGAGTCAGATACGCAGTATTTT
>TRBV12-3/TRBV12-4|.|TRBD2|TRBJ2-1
CATGPSGRSSYNEQFF
TGTGCCACGGGACCTAGCGGGAGGAGCTCCTACAATGAGCAGTTCTTC
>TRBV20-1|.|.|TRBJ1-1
CSGHPTGNTEAFF
TGCAGTGGCCACCCGACAGGGAACACTGAAGCTTTCTTT
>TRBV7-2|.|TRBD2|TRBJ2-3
CASSLSPGLATNTQYF
TGTGCCAGCAGCTTAAGTCCGGGACTAGCGACGAATACGCAGTATTTT
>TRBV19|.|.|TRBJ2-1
CASSIARDRYNEQFF
TGTGCCAGTAGTATAGCTAGGGACCGCTACAATGAGCAGTTCTTC
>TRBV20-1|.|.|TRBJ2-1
CSARGRLNSYNEQFF
TGCAGTGCTAGAGGAAGACTGAACTCCTACAATGAGCAGTTCTTC
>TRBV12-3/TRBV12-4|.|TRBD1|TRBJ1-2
CASRLQTGGGGYTF
TGTGCCAGCAGGCTCCAGACAGGGGGCGGAGGCTACACCTTC
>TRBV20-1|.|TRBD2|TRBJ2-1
CSAPGPSGSLGQFF
TGCAGTGCCCCCGGGCCTAGCGGGAGCCTCGGGCAGTTCTTC
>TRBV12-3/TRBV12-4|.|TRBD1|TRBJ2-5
CASSPIGEGALETQYF
TGTGCCAGCAGTCCCATAGGTGAGGGGGCACTTGAGACCCAGTACTTC
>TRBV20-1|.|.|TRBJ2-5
CSARDLRRGQETQYF
TGCAGTGCTAGAGATCTTAGGCGGGGTCAAGAGACCCAGTACTTC
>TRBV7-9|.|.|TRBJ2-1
CASSLAETTHNEQFF
TGTGCCAGCAGCTTAGCCGAGACCACACACAATGAGCAGTTCTTC
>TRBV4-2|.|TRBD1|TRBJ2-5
CASSQHESETGGHETQYF
TGTGCCAGCAGCCAACATGAGTCTGAGACAGGGGGCCACGAGACCCAGTACTTC
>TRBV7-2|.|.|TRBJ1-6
CASRREVGGDNSPLHF
TGTGCCAGCAGGCGGGAGGTAGGGGGGGATAATTCACCCCTCCACTTT
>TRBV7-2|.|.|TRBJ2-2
CASSLGTTTGELFF
TGTGCCAGCAGCTTAGGGACTACCACCGGGGAGCTGTTTTTT
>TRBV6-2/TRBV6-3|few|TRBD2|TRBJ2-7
CASHRGLAGVPYEQYF
TGTGCCAGCCACCGTGGACTAGCGGGAGTACCCTACGAGCAGTACTTC
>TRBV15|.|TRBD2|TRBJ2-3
CATSSGGGTDTQYF
TGTGCCACCAGCAGCGGGGGGGGCACAGATACGCAGTATTTT
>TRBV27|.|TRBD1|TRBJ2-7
CASSFRTGMGTYEQYF
TGTGCCAGCAGTTTCCGGACAGGAATGGGTACCTACGAGCAGTACTTC
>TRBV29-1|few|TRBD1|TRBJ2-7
CSVGRQGRYERYF
TGCAGCGTTGGGAGACAGGGGCGTTACGAGCGGTACTTC
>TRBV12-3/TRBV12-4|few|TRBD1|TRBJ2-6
CASRNTGVSGANVLTF
TGTGCCAGCAGGAACACAGGGGTCTCTGGGGCCAACGTCCTGACTTTC
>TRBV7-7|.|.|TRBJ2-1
CASSPTQETQFF
TGTGCCAGCAGCCCCACCCAAGAGACCCAGTTCTTC
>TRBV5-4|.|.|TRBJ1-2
CASQTGGGGYTF
TGTGCCAGCCAAACAGGCGGCGGCGGCTACACCTTC
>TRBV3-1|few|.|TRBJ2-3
CASSHGGTDTQYF
TGTGCCAGCAGCCATGGCGGGACAGATACGCAGTATTTT
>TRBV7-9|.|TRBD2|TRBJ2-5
CASSLGLAGGQYQETQYF
TGTGCCAGCAGCTTGGGACTAGCGGGGGGCCAGTACCAAGAGACCCAGTACTTC
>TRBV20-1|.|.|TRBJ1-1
CSARGGVGADTEAFF
TGCAGTGCTAGAGGAGGTGTTGGGGCGGACACTGAAGCTTTCTTT
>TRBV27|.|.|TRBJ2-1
CASSLTGISVSEQFF
TGTGCCAGCAGTCTCACAGGGATCTCGGTTAGTGAGCAGTTCTTC
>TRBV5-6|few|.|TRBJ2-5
CASSLWARTIEETQYF
TGTGCCAGCAGCTTGTGGGCCAGGACGATAGAGGAGACCCAGTACTTC
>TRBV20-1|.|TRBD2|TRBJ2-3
CSAPIGGDTDTQYF
TGCAGTGCTCCTATCGGGGGGGACACAGATACGCAGTATTTT
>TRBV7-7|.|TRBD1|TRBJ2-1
CASSPGDRPYNEQFF
TGTGCTAGCAGCCCAGGGGACAGGCCTTACAATGAGCAGTTCTTC
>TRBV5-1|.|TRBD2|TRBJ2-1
CASSGGLAGASSYNEQFF
TGCGCCAGCAGCGGGGGACTAGCGGGGGCCAGCTCCTACAATGAGCAGTTCTTC
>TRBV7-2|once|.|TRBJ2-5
CASSSRAGRQETQYF
TGTGCCAGCAGCTCTCGTGCGGGCAGGCAAGAGACCCAGTACTTC
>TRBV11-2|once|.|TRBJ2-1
CASSFDPHNEQFF
TGTGCCAGCAGCTTCGACCCGCACAATGAGCAGTTCTTC
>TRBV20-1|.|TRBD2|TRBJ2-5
CSARSLAETQYF
TGCAGTGCTAGATCACTAGCGGAGACCCAGTACTTC
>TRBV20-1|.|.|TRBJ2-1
CSAREGSGSYNEQFF
TGCAGTGCTAGAGAGGGCTCCGGCTCCTACAATGAGCAGTTCTTC
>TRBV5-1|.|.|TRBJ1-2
CASSLGGVEYGYTF
TGCGCCAGCAGCTTAGGAGGGGTTGAATATGGCTACACCTTC
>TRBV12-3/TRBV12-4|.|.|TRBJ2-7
CASRASPIYEQYF
TGTGCCAGCAGGGCTTCTCCTATCTACGAGCAGTACTTC
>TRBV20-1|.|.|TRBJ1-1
CSCGSSTEAFF
TGCAGCTGTGGGTCCAGCACTGAAGCTTTCTTT
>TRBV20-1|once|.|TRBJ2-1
CSARDRSGTAYNEQFF
TGCAGTGCTAGAGATCGATCCGGGACGGCTTACAATGAGCAGTTCTTC
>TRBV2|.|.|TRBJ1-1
CASSEGGGNEAFF
TGTGCCAGCAGTGAGGGCGGGGGTAATGAAGCTTTCTTT